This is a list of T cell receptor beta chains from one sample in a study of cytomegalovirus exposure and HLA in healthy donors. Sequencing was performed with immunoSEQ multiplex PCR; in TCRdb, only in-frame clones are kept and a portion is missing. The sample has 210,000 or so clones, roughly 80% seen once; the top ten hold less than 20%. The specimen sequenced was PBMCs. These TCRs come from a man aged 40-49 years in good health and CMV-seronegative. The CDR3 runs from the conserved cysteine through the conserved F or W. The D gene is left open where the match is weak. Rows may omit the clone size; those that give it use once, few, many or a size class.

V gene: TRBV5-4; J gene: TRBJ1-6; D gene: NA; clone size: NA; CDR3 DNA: TGTGCCAGCAGCTTGGGATGGGAGGGGATTAATTCACCCCTCCACTTT; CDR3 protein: CASSLGWEGINSPLHF
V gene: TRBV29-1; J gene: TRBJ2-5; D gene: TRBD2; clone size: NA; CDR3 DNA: TGCAGCGTTCTGACTAGCGGTGGCACGGCCCAGTACTTC; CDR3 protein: CSVLTSGGTAQYF
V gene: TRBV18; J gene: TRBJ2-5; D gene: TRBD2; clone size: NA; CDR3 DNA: TGTGCCAGCTCACCCGGGAGACTAGCTGACATCCAAGAGACCCAGTACTTC; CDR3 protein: CASSPGRLADIQETQYF
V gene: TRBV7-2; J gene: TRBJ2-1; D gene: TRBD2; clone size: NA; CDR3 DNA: TGTGCCAGCAGCCGTAGCGGGAGGGCCTGGGAGGATGAGCAGTTCTTC; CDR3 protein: CASSRSGRAWEDEQFF
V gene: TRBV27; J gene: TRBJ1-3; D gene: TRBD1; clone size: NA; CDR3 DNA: TGTGCCAGCAGTCCAATGGACAGGGGAGGAAACACCATATATTTT; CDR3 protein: CASSPMDRGGNTIYF
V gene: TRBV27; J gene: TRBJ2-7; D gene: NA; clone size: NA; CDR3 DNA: TGTGCCAGCAGTTGGGCAGAAGGGGCCTACGAGCAGTACTTC; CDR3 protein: CASSWAEGAYEQYF
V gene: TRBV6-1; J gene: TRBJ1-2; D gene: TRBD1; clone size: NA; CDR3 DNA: TGTGCCAGCACTGGGGACAGGGGTAAGGGCTACACCTTC; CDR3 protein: CASTGDRGKGYTF
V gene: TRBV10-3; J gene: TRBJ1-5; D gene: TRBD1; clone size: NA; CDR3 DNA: TGTGCCATCAGTGGGACAGGGGGTTTTATGCAGCCCCAGCATTTT; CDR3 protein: CAISGTGGFMQPQHF
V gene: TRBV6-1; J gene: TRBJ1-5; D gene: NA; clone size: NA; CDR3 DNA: TGTGCCAGCAGTGCTCCCGCTGGCAGGGTGCTCGATCAGCCCCAGCATTTT; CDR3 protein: CASSAPAGRVLDQPQHF
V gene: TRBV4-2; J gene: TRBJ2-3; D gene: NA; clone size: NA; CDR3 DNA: TGTGCCAGCAGCCGAGCTATCCGGGAATCCTTTACAGATACGCAGTATTTT; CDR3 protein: CASSRAIRESFTDTQYF
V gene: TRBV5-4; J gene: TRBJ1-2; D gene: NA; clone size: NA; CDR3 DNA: TGTGCCAGCAGCTTGGGGGGCGCCGGCTATGGCTACACCTTC; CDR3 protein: CASSLGGAGYGYTF
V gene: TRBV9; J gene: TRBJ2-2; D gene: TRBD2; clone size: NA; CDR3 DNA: TGTGCCAGCAGCGTAGGACTAGCGGGAGAGCTGTTTTTT; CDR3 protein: CASSVGLAGELFF
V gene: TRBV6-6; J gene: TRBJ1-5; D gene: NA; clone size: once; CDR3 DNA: TGTGCCAGCAGTTACTCCAGGGATCTGGGCAATCAGCCCCAGCATTTT; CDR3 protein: CASSYSRDLGNQPQHF
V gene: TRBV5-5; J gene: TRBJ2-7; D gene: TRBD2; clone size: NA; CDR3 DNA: TGTGCCAGCACCCCGGGTAGCGGGATCTCCGACTACGAGCAGTACTTC; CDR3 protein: CASTPGSGISDYEQYF
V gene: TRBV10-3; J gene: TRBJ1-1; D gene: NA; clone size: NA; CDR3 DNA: TGTGCCATCAGTGGCGGAGGAACTGAAGCTTTCTTT; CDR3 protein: CAISGGGTEAFF
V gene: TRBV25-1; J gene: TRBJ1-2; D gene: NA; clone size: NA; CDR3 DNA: TGTGCCAGCTCCGAAGTAGCTAACTATGGCTACACCTTC; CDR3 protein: CASSEVANYGYTF
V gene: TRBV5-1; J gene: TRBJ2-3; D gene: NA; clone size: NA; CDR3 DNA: TGCGCCAGCAGTCTGAGGGCGGGGGACAGGGATACGCAGTATTTT; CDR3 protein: CASSLRAGDRDTQYF
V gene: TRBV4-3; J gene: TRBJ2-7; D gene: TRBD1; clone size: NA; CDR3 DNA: TGCGCCAGCAGCCAAGTAGAGGGACAGGGGTGGTACGAGCAGTACTTC; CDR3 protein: CASSQVEGQGWYEQYF
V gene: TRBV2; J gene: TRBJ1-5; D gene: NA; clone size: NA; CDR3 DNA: TGTGCCAGCAGTCCGGACAGAAATCAGCCCCAGCATTTT; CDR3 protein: CASSPDRNQPQHF
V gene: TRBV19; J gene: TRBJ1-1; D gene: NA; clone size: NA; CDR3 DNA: TGTGCCAGTAGTATGGGCGGGCAGATGAACACTGAAGCTTTCTTT; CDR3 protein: CASSMGGQMNTEAFF
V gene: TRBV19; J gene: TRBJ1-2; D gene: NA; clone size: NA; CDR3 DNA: TGTGCCAGTAGCCCAGGGGTTAGGAGTTTGAATGGCTACACCTTC; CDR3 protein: CASSPGVRSLNGYTF
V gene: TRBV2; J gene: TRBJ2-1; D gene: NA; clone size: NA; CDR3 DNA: TGTGCCAGCAGCGGGACTGTTTACAATGAGCAGTTCTTC; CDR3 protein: CASSGTVYNEQFF
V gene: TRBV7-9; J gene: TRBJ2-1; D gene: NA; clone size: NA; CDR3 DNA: TGTGCCAGCAGCTTACCCTCGGGGGATGAGCAGTTCTTC; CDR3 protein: CASSLPSGDEQFF
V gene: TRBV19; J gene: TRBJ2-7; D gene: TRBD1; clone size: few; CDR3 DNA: TGTGCCAGTAGATCCGACAGGGGTCACGACGAGCAGTACTTC; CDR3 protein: CASRSDRGHDEQYF
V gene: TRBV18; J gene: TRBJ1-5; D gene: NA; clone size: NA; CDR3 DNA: TGTGCCAGCTCACCCCAAGCGAATCAGCCCCAGCATTTT; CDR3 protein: CASSPQANQPQHF
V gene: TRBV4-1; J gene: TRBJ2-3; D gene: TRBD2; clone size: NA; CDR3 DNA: TGCGCCAGCAGCCAAGCGTCTAGCGGGGATACGCAGTATTTT; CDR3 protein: CASSQASSGDTQYF
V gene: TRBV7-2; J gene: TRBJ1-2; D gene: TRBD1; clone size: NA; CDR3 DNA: TGTGCCAGCAGCTTAGGGAGACAGGGGTGGGGCTACACCTTC; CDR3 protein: CASSLGRQGWGYTF
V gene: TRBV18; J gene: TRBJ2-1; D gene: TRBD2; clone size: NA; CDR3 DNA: TGTGCCAGCTCACTTCAGCGGGAGGGGAACAATGAGCAGTTCTTC; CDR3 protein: CASSLQREGNNEQFF
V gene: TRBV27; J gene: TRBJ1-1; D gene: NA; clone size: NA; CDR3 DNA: TGTGCCAGCGGGGCCGGGGGGCGGGGGAAGACTGAAGCTTTCTTT; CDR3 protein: CASGAGGRGKTEAFF
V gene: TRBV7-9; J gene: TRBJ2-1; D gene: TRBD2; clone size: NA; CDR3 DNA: TGTGCCAGCAGCTCCCCAGTGGGACTAGCGTATGAGCAGTTCTTC; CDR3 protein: CASSSPVGLAYEQFF
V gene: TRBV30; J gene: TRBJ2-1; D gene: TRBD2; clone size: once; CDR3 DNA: TGTGCCTGGAGAGGGACGGGAGGGCTAAGGGAGTTCTTC; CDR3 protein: CAWRGTGGLREFF
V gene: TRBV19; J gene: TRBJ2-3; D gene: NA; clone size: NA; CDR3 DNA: TGTGCCAGTAGTATAGTGGGGGGTGGAGATACGCAGTATTTT; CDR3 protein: CASSIVGGGDTQYF
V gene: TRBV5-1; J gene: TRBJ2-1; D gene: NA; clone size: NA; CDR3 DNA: TGCGCCAGCAGCGCCGGACAGACCGGGAATGAGCAGTTCTTC; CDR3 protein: CASSAGQTGNEQFF
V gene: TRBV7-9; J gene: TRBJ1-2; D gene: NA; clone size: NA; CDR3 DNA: TGTGCCAGCAGCTCGCAGGGGTCCTATGGTTACACCTTC; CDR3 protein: CASSSQGSYGYTF
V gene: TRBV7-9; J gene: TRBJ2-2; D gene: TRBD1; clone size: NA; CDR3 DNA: TGTGCCAGCAGCTTAGGACAGGGGAATACCGGGGAGCTGTTTTTT; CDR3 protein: CASSLGQGNTGELFF
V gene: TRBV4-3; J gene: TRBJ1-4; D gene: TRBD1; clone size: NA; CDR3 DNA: TGCGCCAGCAGCCAAGAGGGAACAGGGGATGAAAAACTGTTTTTT; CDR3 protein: CASSQEGTGDEKLFF
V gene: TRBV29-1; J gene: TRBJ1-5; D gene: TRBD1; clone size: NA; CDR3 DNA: TGCAGCGTTGCAACCTCGGGGACAGGGTTTAGCAATCAGCCCCAGCATTTT; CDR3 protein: CSVATSGTGFSNQPQHF
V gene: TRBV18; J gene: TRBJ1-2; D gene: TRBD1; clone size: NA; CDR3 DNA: TGTGCCAGCTCACCCCAACAGGGGGCTGTCTATGGCTACACCTTC; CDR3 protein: CASSPQQGAVYGYTF
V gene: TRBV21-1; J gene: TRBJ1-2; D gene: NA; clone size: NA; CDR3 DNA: TGTGCCAGCAGCAAAGACGACATCCTGCCCCACTACACCTTC; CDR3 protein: CASSKDDILPHYTF
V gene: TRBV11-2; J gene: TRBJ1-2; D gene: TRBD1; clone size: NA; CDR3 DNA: TGTGCCAGCAGGAGAAATCCGGACAGGCGTTATGGCTACACCTTC; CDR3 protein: CASRRNPDRRYGYTF
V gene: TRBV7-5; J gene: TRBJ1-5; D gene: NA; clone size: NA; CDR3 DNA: TGTGCCAGAACCTGCCGGGACAACAATCAGCCCCAGCATTTT; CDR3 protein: CARTCRDNNQPQHF
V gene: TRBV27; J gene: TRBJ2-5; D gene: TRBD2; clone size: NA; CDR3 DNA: TGTGCCAGCGGCCTCCGAGCGGGGCTAATGGAGACCCAGTACTTC; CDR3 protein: CASGLRAGLMETQYF
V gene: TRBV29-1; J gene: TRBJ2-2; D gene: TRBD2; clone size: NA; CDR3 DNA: TGCAGCGTCCTAACCTCTAGCGGGAGTCGTACCGGGGAGCTGTTTTTT; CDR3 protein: CSVLTSSGSRTGELFF
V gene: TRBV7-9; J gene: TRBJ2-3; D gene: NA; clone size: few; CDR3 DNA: TGTTCCAGCAGCTTACCTCAGTCCACAGATACGCAGTATTTT; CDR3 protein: CSSSLPQSTDTQYF
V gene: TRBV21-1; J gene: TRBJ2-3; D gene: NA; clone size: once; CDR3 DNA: TGTGCCAGCAGCAAAAGGTTGACTAGCGGGGTCCCTAGCACAGATACGCAGTATTTT; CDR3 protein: CASSKRLTSGVPSTDTQYF
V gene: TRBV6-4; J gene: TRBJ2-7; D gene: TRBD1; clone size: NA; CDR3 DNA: TGTGCCAGCAGTCCTCAGGGGGGACAGGGTTTCTACGAGCAGTACTTC; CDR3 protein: CASSPQGGQGFYEQYF
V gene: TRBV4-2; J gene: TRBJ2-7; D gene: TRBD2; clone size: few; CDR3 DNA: TGTGCCAGCAGCCAAGATTGGGCTAGCGGGATTTACGAGCAGTACTTC; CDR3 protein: CASSQDWASGIYEQYF
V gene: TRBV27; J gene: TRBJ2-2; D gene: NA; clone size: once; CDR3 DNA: TGTGCCAGCAGTTACGGGAACACCGGGGAGCTGTTTTTT; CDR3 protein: CASSYGNTGELFF